Presented here are 13 T cell receptor beta chains from one specimen sequenced in a study of OX40 agonist ivuxolimab in advanced cancers. TCRdb's copy holds only in-frame clones and misses some; the assay was immunoSEQ multiplex PCR. The sample has about 60,000 clones, about 87% seen once; the top ten hold roughly 0.66%. The input for sequencing was CD4+ or CD8+ T cells sorted from blood, taken in a trial of the OX40 agonist ivuxolimab. These TCRs come from an adult with an advanced solid tumor such as melanoma, head and neck, liver or kidney cancer.

The CDR3 region is CASSEVGYEQYF. The CDR3 DNA reads as TGTGCCAGCAGTGAAGTTGGCTACGAGCAGTACTTC. The J gene is TRBJ2-7, the V gene TRBV6-1; D is unresolved. The germline V gene encodes CDR1 MNHNS and CDR2 SASEGT. CDR3 length equals 12 residues. Trimming removed 1 base at V and 3 bases at J, with 4 bases between.

This sequence joins TRBV21-1 and TRBJ2-1. TRBV21-1 is tagged as a pseudogene. This CDR3 has 16 amino acids. The CDR3 loop reads CASSTVADSSYNEQFF. The DNA for the CDR3 is TGTGCCAGCAGCACCGTAGCGGACAGCTCCTACAATGAGCAGTTCTTC.

This clone occurred once. The chain links TRBV7-2 to TRBJ1-1; possibly TRBD1 for D (6 bases). Trimming shortened V by 10 bases and J by 0 bases, and 21 bases separated the two germline ends. The CDR3 is made up of 16 amino acids. Germline lookup yields CDR1 SGHTA and CDR2 FQGNSA. Here the CDR3 reads CATRLLLGTMNTEAFF. In DNA, the CDR3 is TGTGCCACCCGGTTATTATTGGGGACAATGAACACTGAAGCTTTCTTT.

The CDR3 loop reads CASSFRVGTYEQYF. Written as DNA, the CDR3 is TGTGCCAGCAGTTTTCGGGTGGGTACCTACGAGCAGTACTTC. The genes are TRBV27 and TRBJ2-7; D is ambiguous. Germline CDR1 is MNHEY and CDR2 is SMNVEV (reference sequence). The CDR3 spans 14 residues. V was shortened by 3 bases and J by 2 bases, with 11 bases between the two germline ends.

The chain has TRBV6-5 and TRBJ2-5, with a weak D call TRBD2 (6 bases). CDR3 length: 16 residues. Germline assignment: CDR1 MNHEY and CDR2 SVGAGI. V was shortened by 0 bases and J by 5 bases, with 16 bases between the two germline ends. The CDR3 sequence: CASSYSGLAARETQYF. The CDR3 region has the DNA TGTGCCAGCAGTTACTCGGGTTTAGCGGCCAGGGAGACCCAGTACTTC.

The J gene is TRBJ1-3, the V gene TRBV28; the D gene is possibly TRBD1 (5 bases). V was shortened by 9 bases and J by 0 bases, with 12 bases between the two germline ends. CDR3 length: 14 residues. CDR1 is MDHEN and CDR2 is SYDVKM in the germline V gene. The CDR3 DNA is TGTGCCAGTTCTGGGGGAGGCTCTGGAAACACCATATATTTT. As protein: CASSGGGSGNTIYF.

In its sample, this clone was seen once. The CDR3 DNA is TGTGCCAGCAGTTCCCACAGGGGTGAGCAGTTCTTC. Protein: CASSSHRGEQFF. This chain joins TRBV6-4 and TRBJ2-1, with 7 bases that match TRBD1. The CDR3 runs to 12 residues. Germline CDR1 and CDR2: MRHNA and SNTAGT. Trimming removed 5 bases from V and 9 bases from J; junction bases left unmatched: 4.

The chain joins TRBV7-9 to TRBJ2-5; no firm D call. V lost 0 bases and J lost 4, with 3 bases in between. Germline CDR1 reads SEHNR; CDR2 reads FQNEAQ (reference sequence). This CDR3 is 12 amino acids long. The CDR3 loop reads CASSLALETQYF. CDR3 DNA sequence: TGTGCCAGCAGCTTAGCGCTAGAGACCCAGTACTTC.

The chain employs TRBV5-4 and TRBJ1-1; 7 bases line up with TRBD1. Germline V CDR1 and CDR2: SGHNT, YYREEE (reference sequence). V lost 3 bases to trimming and J lost 2 bases; unmatched junction nucleotides: 4. The CDR3 has 14 amino acids. This chain's CDR3 is CASSSQGRNTEAFF. The CDR3 nucleotides are TGTGCCAGCAGCTCACAGGGGCGAAACACTGAAGCTTTCTTT. The full variable domain, rest sourced from reference TRBV5-4 and TRBJ1-1, is ETGVTQSPTHLIKTRGQQVTLRCSSQSGHNTVSWYQQALGQGPQFIFQYYREEENGRGNFPPRFSGLQFPNYSSELNVNALELDDSALYLCASSSQGRNTEAFFGQGTRLTVV.

This clone appeared a single time. The chain carries TRBV19 and TRBJ1-5; the D gene is possibly TRBD1 (5 bases). The CDR3 is made up of 15 amino acids. Trimming removed 6 bases at V and 4 bases at J, with 16 bases between. Per the germline V gene, CDR1 is LNHDA and CDR2 is SQIVND (reference sequence). DNA for the CDR3: TGTGCCAGTAGCGAGTATTGGGGGGGTAATCAGCCCCAGCATTTT. This encodes CASSEYWGGNQPQHF.

This chain connects TRBV5-6 to TRBJ2-7, with D perhaps given as TRBD1 or TRBD2 (5 bases each). Germline CDR1 reads SGHDT; CDR2 reads YYEEEE. The CDR3 has 15 residues. V was shortened by 4 bases and J by 2 bases, with 16 bases between the two germline ends. DNA for the CDR3: TGTGCCAGCAGCGCGGGCCGGGACGGGACCTACGAGCAGTACTTC. It specifies CASSAGRDGTYEQYF.

The V call is TRBV19, the J call TRBJ1-5, with a weak D call TRBD1 (6 bases). V lost 7 bases, J lost 2 bases, and 18 bases lay in between. This CDR3 is built from 16 residues. Germline V gives CDR1 LNHDA, CDR2 SQIVND (reference sequence). CDR3 protein: CASNVAQGLGNQPQHF. CDR3 coding DNA: TGTGCCAGTAATGTCGCACAGGGCCTAGGCAATCAGCCCCAGCATTTT.

V gene TRBV19 combines with J gene TRBJ2-1; D unresolved. Germline V gene lookup returns CDR1 LNHDA and CDR2 SQIVND (reference sequence). With 7 bases removed from V and 1 base from J, the gap between germline ends came to 14 bases. The CDR3 runs 15 residues. The CDR3, as DNA: TGTGCCAGTACCCCTACCCGGGTATCCTACAATGAGCAGTTCTTC. Translated, it gives CASTPTRVSYNEQFF.